Presented here are 18 T cell receptor beta chains from one specimen sequenced in a study of cytomegalovirus exposure and HLA in healthy donors. PCR employed 60 Vbeta and 13 Jbeta primers. The repertoire was sequenced with immunoSEQ multiplex PCR; TCRdb's copy has only in-frame clones and lacks some. The ten top clones account for about 2.5%, within a sample of about 140,000 clones. The specimen sequenced was PBMCs. Every receptor here comes from a man aged 40-55 years in good health and CMV-seronegative.

This chain joins TRBV7-8 and TRBJ2-7; 9 bases are a match to TRBD1. Germline assignment: CDR1 SGHVS and CDR2 FQNEAQ. V lost 1 base to trimming and J lost 3 bases; unmatched junction nucleotides: 7. The CDR3 length is 16 residues. Here the CDR3 reads CASSLDPGTGSYEQYF. For the CDR3, the DNA is TGTGCCAGCAGCTTAGACCCCGGGACAGGGAGCTACGAGCAGTACTTC. The complete variable domain, with remaining parts taken from reference TRBV7-8 and TRBJ2-7, reads GAGVSQSPRYKVAKRGQDVALRCDPISGHVSLFWYQQALGQGPEFLTYFQNEAQLDKSGLPSDRFFAERPEGSVSTLKIQRTQQEDSAVYLCASSLDPGTGSYEQYFGPGTRLTVT.

The gene calls are TRBV28 and TRBJ2-7; the D gene is possibly TRBD1 (6 bases). Looked up from germline, CDR1 is MDHEN and CDR2 is SYDVKM. The CDR3 totals 13 residues. V was trimmed by 6 bases and J by 0 bases, leaving 9 bases between them. CDR3 in DNA: TGTGCCAGCAGGAGGACAGCCTCCTACGAGCAGTACTTC. Translation: CASRRTASYEQYF.

The rearrangement joins TRBV9 to TRBJ2-1, with D perhaps matching TRBD1 (5 bases). Germline V lookup: CDR1 SGDLS, CDR2 YYNGEE. Trimming took 4 bases from V and 10 from J, leaving 15 bases between them. CDR3 size: 13 residues. The CDR3 DNA is TGTGCCAGCAGCCCGATGGCCGACAGAGAGCAGTTCTTC. Translation gives CASSPMADREQFF.

This sequence joins TRBV6-5 and TRBJ1-6; a possible D gene is TRBD1 (6 bases). From germline, CDR1 is MNHEY and CDR2 SVGAGI. The V end lost 5 bases, the J end lost 7 bases, and 12 bases lay between the germline ends. The CDR3 consists of 14 residues. Here the CDR3 reads CASSRTGKNSPLHF. CDR3 coding DNA: TGTGCCAGCAGTCGTACAGGGAAAAATTCACCCCTCCACTTT.

V usage is TRBV7-9 and J usage is TRBJ1-2, with TRBD1 matching 7 bases. Germline V lookup: CDR1 SEHNR, CDR2 FQNEAQ (reference sequence). Unmatched junction bases numbered 10, after V lost 4 bases and J lost 2 bases. The CDR3 extends over 16 amino acids. The CDR3 sequence: CASSSRRDSNNYGYTF. CDR3 bases: TGTGCCAGCAGCTCTAGGCGGGACAGCAACAACTATGGCTACACCTTC.

The chain recombines TRBV9 with TRBJ1-5; TRBD1 matches 8 bases. Trimming at V came to 4 bases and at J to 5 bases, leaving 5 bases not matched to a gene. Germline V CDR1 and CDR2: SGDLS, YYNGEE. The CDR3 extends over 14 amino acids. CDR3 loop: CASSPDRGDQPQHF. CDR3 nucleotides: TGTGCCAGCAGCCCAGACAGGGGCGATCAGCCCCAGCATTTT.

The gene calls are TRBV15 and TRBJ2-7, with TRBD1 matching 10 bases. The length of the CDR3 is 16 residues. V trimming: 0 bases; J trimming: 7 bases; junction bases outside the gene matches: 9. CDR1 is LNHNV and CDR2 is YYDKDF in the germline V gene (reference sequence). The CDR3 reads CATSRDRDRGRSEQYF. Written as DNA, the CDR3 is TGTGCCACCAGCAGAGATCGGGACAGGGGACGAAGTGAGCAGTACTTC.

V is TRBV5-6 and J is TRBJ2-1; D is possibly TRBD2 (5 bases). Trimming shortened V by 4 bases and J by 4 bases, and 21 bases separated the two germline ends. Germline loops: CDR1 SGHDT, CDR2 YYEEEE. The length of the CDR3 is 17 residues. CDR3 sequence: CASSDGRALTRYNEQFF. The CDR3 region has the DNA TGTGCCAGCAGCGACGGACGGGCCCTTACTAGGTACAATGAGCAGTTCTTC.

This chain links TRBV5-5 with TRBJ1-2; TRBD1 agrees at 7 bases. The CDR3 loop spans 15 amino acids. The germline gives CDR1 SGHKS, CDR2 YYEKEE (reference sequence). With 4 bases clipped from V and 8 bases from J, the junction kept 14 bases outside the gene matches. The CDR3 protein is CASSPLGTDPRGYTF. CDR3 nucleotides: TGTGCCAGCAGCCCACTAGGGACAGACCCGCGAGGCTACACCTTC.

CDR3 nucleotides: TGTGCCAGTAGTCCGGGGACAGGGACCTACGAGCAGTACTTC. Translated, it gives CASSPGTGTYEQYF. The chain carries TRBV19 and TRBJ2-7; 9 nucleotides match TRBD1. The CDR3 consists of 14 residues. Trimming cost V 5 bases and J 2 bases; bases outside gene matches: 4. The germline gives CDR1 LNHDA, CDR2 SQIVND (reference sequence).

The CDR3 sequence: CASSSGDRRLGKGYTF. In DNA, the CDR3 is TGTGCCAGCAGTTCAGGAGACAGACGACTTGGTAAGGGCTACACCTTC. The chain uses TRBV28 and TRBJ1-2; TRBD1 is a possible D gene (5 bases). Germline V lookup: CDR1 MDHEN, CDR2 SYDVKM. The germline V and J ends were trimmed by 4 bases and 8 bases, with 23 bases remaining between them. There are 16 residues in the CDR3.

The gene calls are TRBV2 and TRBJ1-2; D remains unclear. V lost 1 base and J 2 bases, leaving 8 bases between the germline ends. Germline V gene data show CDR1 as SNHLY and CDR2 as FYNNEI. This CDR3 has 14 amino acids. This chain's CDR3 is CASSEEESNYGYTF. DNA of the CDR3: TGTGCCAGCAGTGAAGAGGAGAGCAACTATGGCTACACCTTC.

V is TRBV6-6 and J is TRBJ2-3; 14 nucleotides agree with TRBD2. Unmatched junction bases numbered 2, after V lost 5 bases and J lost 4 bases. The CDR3 runs to 15 residues. From germline, CDR1 is MNHNY and CDR2 SVGAGI (reference sequence). The CDR3, as DNA: TGTGCCAGCAGTCAGACTAGCGGGGGGGCAGATACGCAGTATTTT. This codes for CASSQTSGGADTQYF.

The V call is TRBV19, the J call TRBJ1-5; TRBD1 agrees at 9 bases. CDR1 is LNHDA and CDR2 is SQIVND in the germline V gene (reference sequence). After removal of 5 bases from V and 8 bases from J, the junction contained 10 bases not matched to a gene. The CDR3 runs to 15 residues. This CDR3 reads CASSGSTGGREPQHF. Here the CDR3 DNA reads TGTGCCAGTAGTGGGTCGACAGGGGGTAGGGAGCCCCAGCATTTT.

The V gene is TRBV14, the J gene TRBJ1-4; 9 nucleotides agree with TRBD1. V was clipped by 3 bases and J by 10 bases; unmatched bases: 3. The CDR3 covers 13 residues. Germline assignment: CDR1 SGHDN and CDR2 FVKESK. The CDR3 reads CASSQPTGGKLFF. CDR3 sequence (DNA): TGTGCCAGCAGCCAGCCGACAGGGGGAAAACTGTTTTTT.

The V gene is TRBV2, the J gene TRBJ2-5, with 10 nucleotides matching TRBD1. V shed 3 bases, J shed 5 bases, and the junction held 3 bases outside the gene matches. The CDR3 contains 14 residues. CDR1 is SNHLY and CDR2 is FYNNEI in the germline V gene. CDR3 coding DNA: TGTGCCAGCAGTGATGGGACAGGGGAGGAGACCCAGTACTTC. Translation: CASSDGTGEETQYF. The variable domain in full, with the rest retrieved from reference TRBV2 and TRBJ2-5, is EPEVTQTPSHQVTQMGQEVILRCVPISNHLYFYWYRQILGQKVEFLVSFYNNEISEKSEIFDDQFSVERPDGSNFTLKIRSTKLEDSAMYFCASSDGTGEETQYFGPGTRLLVL.

The gene calls are TRBV7-2 and TRBJ1-1; 7 nucleotides match TRBD1. The CDR3 consists of 13 residues. Germline V gives CDR1 SGHTA, CDR2 FQGNSA. The V and J ends lost 5 bases and 7 bases, in that order; junction bases with no gene match: 7. The CDR3 coding sequence is TGTGCCAGCAGCGCGACAGGGTGGGTTGAAGCTTTCTTT. Its translation is CASSATGWVEAFF.

This chain joins TRBV27 and TRBJ1-1; a weak D match, TRBD1 (6 bases). The CDR3 has 12 residues. Per germline, CDR1 MNHEY and CDR2 SMNVEV (reference sequence). As DNA, the CDR3 is TGTGTGTCCCTCAGGGGGAACACTGAAGCTTTCTTT. This gives the protein CVSLRGNTEAFF.